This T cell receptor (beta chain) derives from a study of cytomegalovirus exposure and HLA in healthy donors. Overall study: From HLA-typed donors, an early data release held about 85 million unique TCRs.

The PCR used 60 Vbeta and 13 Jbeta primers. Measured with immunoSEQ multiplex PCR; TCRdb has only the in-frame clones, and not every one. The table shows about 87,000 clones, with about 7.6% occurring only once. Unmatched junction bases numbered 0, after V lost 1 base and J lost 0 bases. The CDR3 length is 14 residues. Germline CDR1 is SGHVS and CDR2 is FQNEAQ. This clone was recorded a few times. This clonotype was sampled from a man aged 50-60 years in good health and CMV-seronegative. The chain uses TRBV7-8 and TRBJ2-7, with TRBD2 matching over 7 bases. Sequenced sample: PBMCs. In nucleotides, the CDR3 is TGTGCCAGCAGCTTAGGCGGGGGCTCCTACGAGCAGTACTTC. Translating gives CASSLGGGSYEQYF.